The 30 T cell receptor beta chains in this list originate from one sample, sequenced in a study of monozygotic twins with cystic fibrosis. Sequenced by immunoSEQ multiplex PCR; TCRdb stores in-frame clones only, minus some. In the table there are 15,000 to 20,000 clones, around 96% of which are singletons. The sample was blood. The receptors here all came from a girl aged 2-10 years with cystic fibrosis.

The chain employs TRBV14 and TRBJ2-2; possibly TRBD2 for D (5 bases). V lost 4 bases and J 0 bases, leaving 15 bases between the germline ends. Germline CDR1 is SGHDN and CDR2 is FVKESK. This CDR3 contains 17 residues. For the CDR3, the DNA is TGTGCCAGCAGCCCGGAGCGGCCCTTAGCGAACACCGGGGAGCTGTTTTTT. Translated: CASSPERPLANTGELFF. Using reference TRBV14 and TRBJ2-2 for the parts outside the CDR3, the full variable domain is EAGVTQFPSHSVIEKGQTVTLRCDPISGHDNLYWYRRVMGKEIKFLLHFVKESKQDESGMPNNRFLAERTGGTYSTLKVQPAELEDSGVYFCASSPERPLANTGELFFGEGSRLTVL.

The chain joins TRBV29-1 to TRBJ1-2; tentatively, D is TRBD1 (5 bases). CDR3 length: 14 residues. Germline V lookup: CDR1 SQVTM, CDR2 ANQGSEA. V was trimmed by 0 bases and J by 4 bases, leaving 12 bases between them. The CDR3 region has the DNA TGCAGCGTTGAAGAAGCGGGACTGCTCTATGGCTACACCTTC. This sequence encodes CSVEEAGLLYGYTF.

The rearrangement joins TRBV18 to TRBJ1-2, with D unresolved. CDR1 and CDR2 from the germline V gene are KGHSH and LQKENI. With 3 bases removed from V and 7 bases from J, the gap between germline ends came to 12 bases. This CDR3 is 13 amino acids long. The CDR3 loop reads CASSPNDGIGYTF. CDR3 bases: TGTGCCAGCTCACCCAATGACGGGATTGGCTACACCTTC.

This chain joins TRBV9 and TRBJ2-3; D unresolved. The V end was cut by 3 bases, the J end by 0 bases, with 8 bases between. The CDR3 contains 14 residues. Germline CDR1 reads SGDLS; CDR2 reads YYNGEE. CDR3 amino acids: CASSARTSTDTQYF. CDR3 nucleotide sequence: TGTGCCAGCAGCGCACGGACCAGCACAGATACGCAGTATTTT. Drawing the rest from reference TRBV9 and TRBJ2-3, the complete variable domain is DSGVTQTPKHLITATGQRVTLRCSPRSGDLSVYWYQQSLDQGLQFLIQYYNGEERAKGNILERFSAQQFPDLHSELNLSSLELGDSALYFCASSARTSTDTQYFGPGTRLTVL.

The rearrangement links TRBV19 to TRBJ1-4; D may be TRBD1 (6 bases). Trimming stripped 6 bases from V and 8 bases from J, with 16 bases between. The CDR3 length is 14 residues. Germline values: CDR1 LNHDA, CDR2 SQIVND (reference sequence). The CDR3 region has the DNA TGTGCCAGTAGCATGACGATGGGGGGCGAAAAACTGTTTTTT. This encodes CASSMTMGGEKLFF.

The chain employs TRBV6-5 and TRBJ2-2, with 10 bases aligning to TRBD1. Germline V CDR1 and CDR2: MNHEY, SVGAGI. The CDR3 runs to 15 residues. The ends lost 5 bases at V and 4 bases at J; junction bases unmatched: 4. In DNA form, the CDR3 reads TGTGCCAGCAGTCCGGGACAGGGGACCACCGGGGAGCTGTTTTTT. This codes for CASSPGQGTTGELFF.

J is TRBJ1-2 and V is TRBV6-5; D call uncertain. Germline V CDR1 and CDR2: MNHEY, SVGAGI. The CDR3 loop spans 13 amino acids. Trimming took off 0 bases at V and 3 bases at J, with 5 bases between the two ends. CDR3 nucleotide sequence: TGTGCCAGCAGTTACTCGCAGCACTATGGCTACACCTTC. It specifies CASSYSQHYGYTF.

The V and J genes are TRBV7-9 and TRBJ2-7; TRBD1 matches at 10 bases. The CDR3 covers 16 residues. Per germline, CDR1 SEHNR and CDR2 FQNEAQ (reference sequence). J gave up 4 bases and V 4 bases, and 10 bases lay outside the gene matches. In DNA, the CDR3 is TGTGCCAGCAGCTCGACTAGGGGGACAGGGGAATACGAGCAGTACTTC. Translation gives CASSSTRGTGEYEQYF.

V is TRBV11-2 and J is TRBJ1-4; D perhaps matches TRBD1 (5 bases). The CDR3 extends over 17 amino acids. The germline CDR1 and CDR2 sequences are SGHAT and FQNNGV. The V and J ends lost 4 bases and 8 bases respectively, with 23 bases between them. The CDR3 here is CASSYERLGKGNEKLFF. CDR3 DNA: TGTGCCAGCAGCTACGAGCGGCTCGGGAAGGGGAACGAAAAACTGTTTTTT. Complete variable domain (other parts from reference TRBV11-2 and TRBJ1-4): EAGVAQSPRYKIIEKRQSVAFWCNPISGHATLYWYQQILGQGPKLLIQFQNNGVVDDSQLPKDRFSAERLKGVDSTLKIQPAKLEDSAVYLCASSYERLGKGNEKLFFGSGTQLSVL.

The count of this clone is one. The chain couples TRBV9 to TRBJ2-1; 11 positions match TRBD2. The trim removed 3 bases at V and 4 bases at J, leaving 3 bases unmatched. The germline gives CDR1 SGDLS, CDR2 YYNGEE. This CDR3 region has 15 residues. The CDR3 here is CASSAGLAAYNEQFF. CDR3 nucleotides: TGTGCCAGCAGCGCGGGACTAGCGGCTTACAATGAGCAGTTCTTC.

The CDR3 DNA reads as TGTGCCAGTGGTACATTGACAGGGGCAAACACCATATATTTT. It is translated as CASGTLTGANTIYF. The V and J genes are TRBV19 and TRBJ1-3, with TRBD1 matching 8 bases. CDR3 length equals 14 residues. J gave up 6 bases and V 8 bases, and 9 bases lay outside the gene matches. Germline values: CDR1 LNHDA, CDR2 SQIVND (reference sequence).

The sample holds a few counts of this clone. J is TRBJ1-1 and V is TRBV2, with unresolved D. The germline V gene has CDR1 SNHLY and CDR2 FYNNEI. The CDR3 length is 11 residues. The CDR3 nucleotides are TGTGCAGCGAGGACGCGGACTGAAGCTTTCTTT. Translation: CAARTRTEAFF.

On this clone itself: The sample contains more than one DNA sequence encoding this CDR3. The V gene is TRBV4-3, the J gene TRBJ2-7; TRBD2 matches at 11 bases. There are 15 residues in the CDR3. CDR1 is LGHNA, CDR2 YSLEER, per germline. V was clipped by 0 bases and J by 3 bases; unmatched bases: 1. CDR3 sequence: CASSQETSGVYEQYF. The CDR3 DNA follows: TGCGCCAGCAGCCAAGAGACTAGCGGGGTCTACGAGCAGTACTTC.

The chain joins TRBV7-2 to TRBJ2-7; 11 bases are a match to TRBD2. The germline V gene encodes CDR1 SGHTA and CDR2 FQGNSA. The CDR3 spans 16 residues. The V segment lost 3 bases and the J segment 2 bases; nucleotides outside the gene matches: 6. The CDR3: CASSFLTSGDTYEQYF. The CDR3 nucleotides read TGTGCCAGCAGCTTTCTGACTAGCGGGGACACCTACGAGCAGTACTTC.

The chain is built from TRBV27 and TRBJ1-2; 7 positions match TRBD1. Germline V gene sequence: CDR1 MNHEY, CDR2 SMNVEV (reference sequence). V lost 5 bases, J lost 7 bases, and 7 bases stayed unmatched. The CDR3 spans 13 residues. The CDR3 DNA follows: TGTGCCAGCAGTCCGACAGGGATCCTTGGCTACACCTTC. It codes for CASSPTGILGYTF.

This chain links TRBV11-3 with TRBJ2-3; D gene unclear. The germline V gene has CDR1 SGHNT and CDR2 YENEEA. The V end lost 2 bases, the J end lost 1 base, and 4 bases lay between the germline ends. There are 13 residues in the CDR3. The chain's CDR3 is CASSLSGTDTQYF. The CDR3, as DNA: TGTGCCAGCAGCTTAAGCGGCACAGATACGCAGTATTTT.

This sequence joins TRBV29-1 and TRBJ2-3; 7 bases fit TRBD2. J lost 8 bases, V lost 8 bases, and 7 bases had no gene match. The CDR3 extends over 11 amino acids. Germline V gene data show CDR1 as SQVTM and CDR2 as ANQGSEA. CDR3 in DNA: TGCAGCTTCCCGGGGGGTGTTACGCAGTATTTT. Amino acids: CSFPGGVTQYF.

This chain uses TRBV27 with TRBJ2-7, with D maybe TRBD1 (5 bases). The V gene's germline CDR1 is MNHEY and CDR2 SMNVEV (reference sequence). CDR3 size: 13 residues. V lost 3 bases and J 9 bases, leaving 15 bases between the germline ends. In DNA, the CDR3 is TGTGCCAGCAGTTTTTCCCAGGGATTTGGGCAGTACTTC. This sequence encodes CASSFSQGFGQYF.

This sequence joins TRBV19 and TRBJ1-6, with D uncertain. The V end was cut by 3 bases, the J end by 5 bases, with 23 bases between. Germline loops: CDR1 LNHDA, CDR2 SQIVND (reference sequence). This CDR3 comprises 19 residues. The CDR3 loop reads CASSIRGGISAKNNSPLHF. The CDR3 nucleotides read TGTGCCAGTAGTATCCGGGGTGGAATCTCTGCTAAAAATAATTCACCCCTCCACTTT.

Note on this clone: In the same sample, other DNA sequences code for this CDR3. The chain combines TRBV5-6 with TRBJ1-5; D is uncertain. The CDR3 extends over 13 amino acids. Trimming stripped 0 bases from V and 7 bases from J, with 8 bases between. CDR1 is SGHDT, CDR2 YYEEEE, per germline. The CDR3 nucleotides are TGTGCCAGCAGCTTGGGCGGGTTACAGCCCCAGCATTTT. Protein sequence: CASSLGGLQPQHF.

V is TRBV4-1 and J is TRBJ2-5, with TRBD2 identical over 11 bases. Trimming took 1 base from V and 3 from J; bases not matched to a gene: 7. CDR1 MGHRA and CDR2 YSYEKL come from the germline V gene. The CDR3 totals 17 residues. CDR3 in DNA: TGCGCCAGCAGCCAAGCGCTGACTAGCGGGGTGAAAGAGACCCAGTACTTC. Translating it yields CASSQALTSGVKETQYF.

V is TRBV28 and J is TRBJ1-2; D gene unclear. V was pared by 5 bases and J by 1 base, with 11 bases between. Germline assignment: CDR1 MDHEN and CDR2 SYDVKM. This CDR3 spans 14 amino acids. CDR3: CASSATRNNYGYTF. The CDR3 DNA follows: TGTGCCAGCAGTGCAACCCGGAATAACTATGGCTACACCTTC.

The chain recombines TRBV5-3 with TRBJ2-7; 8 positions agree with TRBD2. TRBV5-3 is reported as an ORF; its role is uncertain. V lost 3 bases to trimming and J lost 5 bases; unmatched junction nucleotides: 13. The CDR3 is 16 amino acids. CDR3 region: CARSSGGEKANNEQYF. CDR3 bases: TGTGCCAGAAGCTCGGGAGGGGAGAAGGCAAACAACGAGCAGTACTTC.

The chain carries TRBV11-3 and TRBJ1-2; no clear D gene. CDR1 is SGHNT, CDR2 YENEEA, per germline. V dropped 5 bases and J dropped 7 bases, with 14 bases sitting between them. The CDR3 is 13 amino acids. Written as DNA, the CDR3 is TGTGCCAGCAGCCTCATACCTCATGGTGGCTACACCTTC. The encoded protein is CASSLIPHGGYTF. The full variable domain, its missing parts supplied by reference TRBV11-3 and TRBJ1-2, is EAGVVQSPRYKIIEKKQPVAFWCNPISGHNTLYWYLQNLGQGPELLIRYENEEAVDDSQLPKDRFSAERLKGVDSTLKIQPAELGDSAVYLCASSLIPHGGYTFGSGTRLTVV.

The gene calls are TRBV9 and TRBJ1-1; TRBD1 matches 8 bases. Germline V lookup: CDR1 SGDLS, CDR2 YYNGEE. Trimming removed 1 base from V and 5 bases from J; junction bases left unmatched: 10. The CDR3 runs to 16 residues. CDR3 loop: CASSVQSTGGITEAFF. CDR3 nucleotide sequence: TGTGCCAGCAGCGTACAATCCACAGGGGGGATTACTGAAGCTTTCTTT.

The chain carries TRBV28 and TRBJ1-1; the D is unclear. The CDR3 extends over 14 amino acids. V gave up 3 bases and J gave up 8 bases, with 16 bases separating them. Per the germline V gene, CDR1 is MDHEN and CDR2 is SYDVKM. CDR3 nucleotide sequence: TGTGCCAGCAGTTTGCGGGGTCGCGGGCGAGAAGCTTTCTTT. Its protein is CASSLRGRGREAFF.

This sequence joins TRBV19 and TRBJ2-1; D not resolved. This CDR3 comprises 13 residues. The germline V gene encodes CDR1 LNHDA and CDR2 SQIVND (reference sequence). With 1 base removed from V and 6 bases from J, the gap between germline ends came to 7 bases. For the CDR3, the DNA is TGTGCCAGTAGTATAGGCCTAATCAATGAGCAGTTCTTC. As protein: CASSIGLINEQFF.

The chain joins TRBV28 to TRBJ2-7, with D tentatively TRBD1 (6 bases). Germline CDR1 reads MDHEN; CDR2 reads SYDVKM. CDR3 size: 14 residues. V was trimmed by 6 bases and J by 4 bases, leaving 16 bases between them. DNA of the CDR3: TGTGCCAGCAGGACCGTGGGGGCGCGTTACGAGCAGTACTTC. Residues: CASRTVGARYEQYF.

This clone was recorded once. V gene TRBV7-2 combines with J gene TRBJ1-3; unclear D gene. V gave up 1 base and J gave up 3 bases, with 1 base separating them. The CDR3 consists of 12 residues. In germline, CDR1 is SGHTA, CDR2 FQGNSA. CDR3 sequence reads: CASSLGGNTIYF. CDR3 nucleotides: TGTGCCAGCAGCTTAGGTGGAAACACCATATATTTT. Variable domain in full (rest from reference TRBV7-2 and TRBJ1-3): GAGVSQSPSNKVTEKGKDVELRCDPISGHTALYWYRQSLGQGLEFLIYFQGNSAPDKSGLPSDRFSAERTGGSVSTLTIQRTQQEDSAVYLCASSLGGNTIYFGEGSWLTVV.

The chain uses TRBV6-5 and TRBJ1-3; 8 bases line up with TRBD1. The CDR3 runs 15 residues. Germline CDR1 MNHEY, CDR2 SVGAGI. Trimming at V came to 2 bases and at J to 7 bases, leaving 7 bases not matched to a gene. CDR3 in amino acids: CASSYTEDRANTIYF. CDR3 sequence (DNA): TGTGCCAGCAGTTACACTGAGGACAGGGCTAACACCATATATTTT.